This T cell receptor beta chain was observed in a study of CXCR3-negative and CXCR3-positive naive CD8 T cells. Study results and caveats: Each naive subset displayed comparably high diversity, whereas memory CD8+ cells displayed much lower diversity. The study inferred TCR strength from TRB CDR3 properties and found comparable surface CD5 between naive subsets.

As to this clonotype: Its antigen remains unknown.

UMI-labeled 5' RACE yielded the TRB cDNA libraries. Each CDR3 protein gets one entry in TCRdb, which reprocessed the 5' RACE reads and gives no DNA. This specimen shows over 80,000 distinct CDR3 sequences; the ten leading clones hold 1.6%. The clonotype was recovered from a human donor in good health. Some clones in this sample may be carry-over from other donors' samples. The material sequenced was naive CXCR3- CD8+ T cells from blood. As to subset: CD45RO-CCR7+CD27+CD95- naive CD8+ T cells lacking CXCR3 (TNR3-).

CDR3 residues: CASSLVGDRGTNEQFF. This chain connects TRBV5-1 to TRBJ2-1; TCRdb's D call, TRBD1, is unchecked because there is no DNA. CDR3 length equals 16 residues. Germline lookup yields CDR1 SGHRS and CDR2 YFSETQ.